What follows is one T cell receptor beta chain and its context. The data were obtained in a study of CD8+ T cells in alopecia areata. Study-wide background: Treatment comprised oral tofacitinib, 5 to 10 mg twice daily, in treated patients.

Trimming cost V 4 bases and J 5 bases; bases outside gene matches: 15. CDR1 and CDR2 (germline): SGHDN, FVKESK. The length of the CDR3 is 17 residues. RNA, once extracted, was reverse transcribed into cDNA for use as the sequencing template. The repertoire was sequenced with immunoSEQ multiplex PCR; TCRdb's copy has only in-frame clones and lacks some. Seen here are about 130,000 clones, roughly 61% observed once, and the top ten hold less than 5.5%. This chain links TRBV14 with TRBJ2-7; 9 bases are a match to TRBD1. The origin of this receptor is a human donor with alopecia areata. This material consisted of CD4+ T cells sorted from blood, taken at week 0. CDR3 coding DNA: TGTGCCAGCAGCCGGGTCATAACCGGGACAGGGATCCACGAGCAGTACTTC. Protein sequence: CASSRVITGTGIHEQYF.